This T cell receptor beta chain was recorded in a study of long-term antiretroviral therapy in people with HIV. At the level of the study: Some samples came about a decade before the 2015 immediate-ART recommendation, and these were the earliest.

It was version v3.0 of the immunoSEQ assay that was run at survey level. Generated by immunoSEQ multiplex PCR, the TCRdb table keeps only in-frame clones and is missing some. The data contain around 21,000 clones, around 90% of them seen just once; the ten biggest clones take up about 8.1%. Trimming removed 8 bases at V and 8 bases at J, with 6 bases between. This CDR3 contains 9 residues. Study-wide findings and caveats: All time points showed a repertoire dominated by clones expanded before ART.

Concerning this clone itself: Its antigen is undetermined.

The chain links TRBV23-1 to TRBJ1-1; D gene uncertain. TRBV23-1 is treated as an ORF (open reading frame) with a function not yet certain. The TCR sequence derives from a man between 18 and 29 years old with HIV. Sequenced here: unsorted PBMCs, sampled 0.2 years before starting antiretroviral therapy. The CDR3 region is CASPNEAFF. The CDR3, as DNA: TGCGCCAGCCCAAACGAAGCTTTCTTT.